The 11 T cell receptor beta chains listed next were all sequenced from one sample in a study of T cell clones after liver transplantation (dated by TCRdb to the late 2010s). The library was prepared using the immunoSEQ multiplex PCR assay. Drawn from immuneACCESS, this table holds only the in-frame rearrangements with V and J called that TCRdb kept. Clones are partly lost; checked studies trace under half to an unresolved V gene and leave the rest unexplained. This sample holds 80,000 or so clones; roughly 80% were observed only once. The ten largest make up approximately 0.47% of the sample. The sample in question was CD4+ T cells from blood, obtained approximately 3.5 years after liver transplant. The receptors were gathered from a human patient who received a liver transplant. Where a transplant has occurred, the graft donor may have supplied some of the T cells.

Only a few counts were recorded for this clone. The chain recombines TRBV21-1 with TRBJ2-3. TRBV21-1 is termed a pseudogene. The CDR3 is 15 amino acids. The CDR3 nucleotides are TGTGCCAGGGCCTTAGGGATTACTAGCACAGATACGCAGTATTTT. Protein product: CARALGITSTDTQYF.

The rearrangement links TRBV5-4 to TRBJ2-1, with 12 nucleotides matching TRBD2. Germline CDR1 SGHNT, CDR2 YYREEE (reference sequence). V lost 4 bases, J lost 8 bases, and 7 bases stayed unmatched. The CDR3 extends over 15 amino acids. The CDR3 nucleotides are TGTGCCAGCAGCCGGACTAGCGGGACAAAGGATGAGCAGTTCTTC. Encoded protein: CASSRTSGTKDEQFF.

The rearrangement joins TRBV7-9 to TRBJ1-3, with 8 bases aligning to TRBD1. The CDR3 spans 15 residues. Germline lookup yields CDR1 SEHNR and CDR2 FQNEAQ (reference sequence). The V gene end was trimmed by 6 bases and the J gene end by 0 bases; junction bases not matched to a gene: 4. This CDR3 is CASRLGQGSGNTIYF. As DNA, the CDR3 is TGTGCCAGCAGACTCGGACAGGGCTCTGGAAACACCATATATTTT.

V gene TRBV5-4 combines with J gene TRBJ1-2; no clear D gene. Trimming removed 0 bases from V and 8 bases from J, with 11 bases in between. The CDR3 spans 13 residues. CDR1 is SGHNT, CDR2 YYREEE, per germline (reference sequence). CDR3 amino acids: CASSLDGAGGYTF. The CDR3 region has the DNA TGTGCCAGCAGCTTGGACGGCGCGGGAGGCTACACCTTC.

The J gene is TRBJ2-7, the V gene TRBV7-2; the D gene is possibly TRBD2 (6 bases). This CDR3 has 14 amino acids. Trimming left V 3 bases short and J 0 bases short, with 9 bases between. Germline lookup yields CDR1 SGHTA and CDR2 FQGNSA. In nucleotides, the CDR3 is TGTGCCAGCAGCTTGGACGGGAGCTCCTACGAGCAGTACTTC. Encoded protein: CASSLDGSSYEQYF.

The chain has TRBV27 and TRBJ2-3, with D perhaps matching TRBD1 (6 bases). This CDR3 is built from 14 residues. The germline V and J ends were trimmed by 2 bases and 7 bases, with 13 bases remaining between them. The germline gives CDR1 MNHEY, CDR2 SMNVEV (reference sequence). CDR3 loop: CASSLITGLYTQYF. DNA for the CDR3: TGTGCCAGCAGTTTAATAACAGGGCTATATACGCAGTATTTT.

This rearrangement joins TRBV6-5 to TRBJ1-1, with a weak D call TRBD1 (5 bases). CDR1 is MNHEY and CDR2 is SVGAGI in the germline V gene. V was shortened by 6 bases and J by 1 base, with 12 bases between the two germline ends. The CDR3 is made up of 14 amino acids. CDR3 loop: CASSLGPQNTEAFF. The CDR3 coding sequence is TGTGCCAGCAGCCTGGGACCTCAGAACACTGAAGCTTTCTTT.

This clone was seen just once. V and J are TRBV18 and TRBJ1-2; the D gene is possibly TRBD1 (5 bases). Trimming cost V 0 bases and J 7 bases, with 6 bases left between them. Germline lookup yields CDR1 KGHSH and CDR2 LQKENI. This CDR3 has 12 amino acids. Here the CDR3 reads CASSPPRGGYTF. In DNA form, the CDR3 reads TGTGCCAGCTCACCACCGAGGGGTGGCTACACCTTC.

CDR3 in DNA: TGTGCCAGCAGCCAAACCACCGGGGAGCTGTTTTTT. It specifies CASSQTTGELFF. The genes are TRBV7-2 and TRBJ2-2, with D hard to call. CDR1 and CDR2 from the germline V gene are SGHTA and FQGNSA. CDR3 length: 12 residues. V shed 5 bases and J shed 4 bases, with 5 bases lying between them.

This clone was seen only once. This chain joins TRBV28 and TRBJ2-1; D possibly corresponds to TRBD1 (5 bases). This CDR3 has 15 amino acids. CDR1 and CDR2 (germline): MDHEN, SYDVKM. The germline V and J ends were trimmed by 6 bases and 2 bases, with 14 bases remaining between them. Here the CDR3 reads CASSPLGLAYNEQFF. The CDR3 DNA follows: TGTGCCAGCAGCCCCTTGGGGCTAGCCTACAATGAGCAGTTCTTC. The full variable domain, rest sourced from reference TRBV28 and TRBJ2-1, is DVKVTQSSRYLVKRTGEKVFLECVQDMDHENMFWYRQDPGLGLRLIYFSYDVKMKEKGDIPEGYSVSREKKERFSLILESASTNQTSMYLCASSPLGLAYNEQFFGPGTRLTVL.

This clone was seen more than once but under ten times. This chain uses TRBV20-1 with TRBJ2-5; D unclear. The germline V gene has CDR1 DFQATT and CDR2 SNEGSKA (reference sequence). Trimming took 5 bases from V and 8 from J, leaving 9 bases between them. The CDR3 consists of 10 residues. CDR3 DNA sequence: TGCAGTGCTCCCTTGGGAACCCAGTACTTC. Its protein is CSAPLGTQYF.